This TCR beta chain stems from a study of Graves' ophthalmopathy and Graves' hyperthyroidism. Background on the study: Calling hyperthyroidism stable required that no ophthalmopathy show up within 18 months of follow-up. Study-level points and caveats: A 13-signature model separated ophthalmopathy from stable hyperthyroidism, about 90% sensitivity, about 81% specificity. Also, most clonotypes expanded in the thyroid above 0.001 frequency appeared in blood.

The V and J ends lost 1 base and 4 bases respectively, with 10 bases between them. This CDR3 has 13 amino acids. Germline V gene sequence: CDR1 DFQATT, CDR2 SNEGSKA (reference sequence). Transcripts of RNA were the source for amplifying TCR beta CDR3 regions. After a first-round RT-PCR with HTBI primers, a second-round multiplex PCR was run. Using its own MiXCR run on the multiplex PCR reads, TCRdb lists one record per CDR3 protein. The sample has more than 1,000,000 distinct CDR3 sequences, about 35% seen once. This clonotype has a count of ten or more. No antigen is known for it. The TCR sequence derives from an adult man with Graves' hyperthyroidism. This chain uses TRBV20-1 with TRBJ1-1; D is ambiguous. Sequenced sample: peripheral blood or thyroid tissue (not recorded which). The CDR3 DNA sequence: TGCAGTGCTAGAGGGCACCTCTTCACTGAAGCTTTCTTT. Its protein product is CSARGHLFTEAFF.